This is a list of T cell receptor beta chains from one sample in a study of identical twins. TCRdb reprocessed the 5' RACE reads via MiXCR and lists one record per CDR3 protein. The repertoire holds roughly 500,000 distinct CDR3 sequences, with 20% to 25% as singletons. A further study also used this sample, focusing on T cells expressing NK-cell markers.

The sequenced sample consisted of CD4+ T cells sorted from blood. Source of these receptors: a woman aged 18-29 years in good health. Each CDR3 is given with its conserved first and last residue. D genes are given only for firm matches. A clone size is listed for some rows: how often the clone was seen (once, few, many), or a class if it is expanded.

>few|TRBV7-2|.|TRBJ2-7|13
TGTGCCAGCAGCCCACAAAGCTCCTACGAGCAGTACTTC
CASSPQSSYEQYF
>.|TRBV6-1|.|TRBJ1-1|14
TGTGCCAGCAGTGATGGGTGGAAGAACACTGAAGCTTTCTTT
CASSDGWKNTEAFF
>few|TRBV12-3/TRBV12-4|.|TRBJ1-6|14
TGTGCCAGCAGCCAGGGACACAGAAATTCACCCCTCCACTTT
CASSQGHRNSPLHF
>few|TRBV5-4|.|TRBJ2-1|13
TGTGCCAGCACTAGCACCTCCTACAATGAGCAGTTCTTC
CASTSTSYNEQFF
>.|TRBV4-2|TRBD2|TRBJ2-1|16
TGTGCCAGCAGCCAAGATGGGCGGGGGGGCCACAATGAGCAGTTCTTC
CASSQDGRGGHNEQFF
>.|TRBV27|.|TRBJ1-6|14
TGTGCCAGCAGTCCGGGGCCTCCTAATTCACCCCTCCACTTT
CASSPGPPNSPLHF
>.|TRBV14|.|TRBJ2-4|15
TGTGCCAGCAGCCAAGTACAGGGCCTCTTAAACATTCAGTACTTC
CASSQVQGLLNIQYF
>.|TRBV5-6|.|TRBJ1-5|15
TGTGCCAGCAGCTTGGCGGGGTTTGGTAATCAGCCCCAGCATTTT
CASSLAGFGNQPQHF
>few|TRBV29-1|.|TRBJ2-7|14
TGCAGCGTTGAAGGACAGGGACCGCGGGGCGAGCAGTACTTC
CSVEGQGPRGEQYF
>.|TRBV7-3|.|TRBJ2-3|11
TGTGCCAGCAGTAACGCAGATACGCAGTATTTT
CASSNADTQYF
>.|TRBV19|TRBD1|TRBJ2-7|15
TGTGCCAGTAGTCCCGCCGGGACAGGGAAGCTCGAGCAGTACTTC
CASSPAGTGKLEQYF
>few|TRBV7-2|TRBD2|TRBJ2-1|15
TGTGCCAGCAGCTTATGGGGACTAGCGGAAATCGAGCAGTTCTTC
CASSLWGLAEIEQFF
>few|TRBV11-1|TRBD2|TRBJ2-1|19
TGTGCCAGCAGCTTAAGTTTACTAGCGGGAGCATCAACAACCAATGAGCAGTTCTTC
CASSLSLLAGASTTNEQFF
>few|TRBV12-3/TRBV12-4|TRBD1|TRBJ2-2|15
TGTGCCAGCAGTTTTCGGGACAGGGGGTCCGGGGAGCTGTTTTTT
CASSFRDRGSGELFF